The T cell receptor (beta chain) under discussion was sequenced for a study of Ad26.COV2.S vaccination and SARS-CoV-2 variants. Described treatment: 15 to 20 received Ad26.COV2.S at low or high dose, single or two shots; roughly five received placebo; per-sample allocation not given. Specimen acquisition occurred on day 63 following the initial vaccine or placebo injection. In Boston, the donor was an adult between 18-55 years of age. Expression of Wuhan-strain SARS-CoV-2 spike came from the Ad26 vector that formed the vaccine. V gave up 6 bases and J gave up 4 bases, with 15 bases separating them. CDR3 length: 14 amino acids. CDR1 and CDR2 from the germline V gene are MDHEN and SYDVKM. The assay was immunoSEQ multiplex PCR, and TCRdb's table has in-frame clones only and misses some. The sample has 300,000 to 400,000 clones, about 86% seen once. To note about this clone: Other nucleotide sequences from this sample produce the same CDR3.

The material was peripheral blood, obtained in a trial of Ad26.COV2.S vaccine versus placebo. The receptor comes from a person aged 18-60 years who received the Ad26.COV2.S COVID-19 vaccine or a placebo. The V and J genes are TRBV28 and TRBJ1-2, with D perhaps matching TRBD1 (5 bases). CDR3 nucleotides: TGTGCCAGCAGGCGCCGGGACCGGGGCTATGGCTACACCTTC. It codes for CASRRRDRGYGYTF.